The rows below give T cell receptor beta chains drawn from one sample of a study of T cell responses to AZD1222 COVID-19 vaccine. The table came from immunoSEQ multiplex PCR; TCRdb's copy has only in-frame clones and leaves some out. The sample has some 150,000 clones; around 90% are singletons. The source material was peripheral blood, sampled on day 0 of AZD1222 vaccination. The receptors come from an adult in good health. The CDR3 runs from the conserved cysteine through the conserved F or W. Fields, in order: CDR3 protein, D gene, V gene, J gene. The D gene is left open where the match is weak.

CASSPILTGGEQPPLHF	TRBD1	TRBV18	TRBJ1-6
CASSQLSQGNQPQHF	-	TRBV4-1	TRBJ1-5
CASRRGGELFF	-	TRBV2	TRBJ2-2
CASSFQRTLYNEQFF	-	TRBV13	TRBJ2-1
CASSSGASGNEQFF	TRBD2	TRBV13	TRBJ2-1
CATSAGPYEQYF	-	TRBV12-5	TRBJ2-7
CASSLRPHTGELFF	-	TRBV5-5	TRBJ2-2
CASSQGDRASEKLFF	TRBD1	TRBV4-3	TRBJ1-4
CASTLGIGGPSTDTQYF	-	TRBV5-1	TRBJ2-3
CASRPWTSGTYEQYF	TRBD2	TRBV6-5	TRBJ2-7
CASSLGLAGTKQYF	TRBD2	TRBV9	TRBJ2-7
CASREDRGHGGNQPQHF	TRBD1	TRBV19	TRBJ1-5
CASGPVVRVRTEAFF	-	TRBV6-5	TRBJ1-1
CASSSREVVYGYTF	-	TRBV28	TRBJ1-2
CASSLSGEGTIYF	-	TRBV5-6	TRBJ1-3
CASTSPLPNSYNEQFF	-	TRBV2	TRBJ2-1
CASSPDTGSEKLFF	-	TRBV18	TRBJ1-4
CASSRSAVEDTQYF	-	TRBV28	TRBJ2-3
CASSFPTGTGDSPLHF	TRBD1	TRBV11-1	TRBJ1-6
CASSQGTAGREFF	-	TRBV3-1/TRBV3-2	TRBJ2-1
CASSQVFRQGHNEQFF	TRBD1	TRBV3-1/TRBV3-2	TRBJ2-1
CATSGAGSYEQYF	-	TRBV15	TRBJ2-7
CASTQRSLRLSYEQYF	-	TRBV2	TRBJ2-7
CASSARTRAQHF	-	TRBV6-2/TRBV6-3	TRBJ1-5
CASSEWRNQPQHF	-	TRBV2	TRBJ1-5
CASSDHRDSYEQYF	TRBD1	TRBV6-1	TRBJ2-7
CASSFGGSQVPLAKNIQYF	-	TRBV5-6	TRBJ2-4
CASSSTGAGDNEQFF	TRBD1	TRBV13	TRBJ2-1
CASSLGPDRGMGISPLHF	TRBD1	TRBV5-1	TRBJ1-6
CASSPSQGARGGYTF	TRBD1	TRBV4-1	TRBJ1-2